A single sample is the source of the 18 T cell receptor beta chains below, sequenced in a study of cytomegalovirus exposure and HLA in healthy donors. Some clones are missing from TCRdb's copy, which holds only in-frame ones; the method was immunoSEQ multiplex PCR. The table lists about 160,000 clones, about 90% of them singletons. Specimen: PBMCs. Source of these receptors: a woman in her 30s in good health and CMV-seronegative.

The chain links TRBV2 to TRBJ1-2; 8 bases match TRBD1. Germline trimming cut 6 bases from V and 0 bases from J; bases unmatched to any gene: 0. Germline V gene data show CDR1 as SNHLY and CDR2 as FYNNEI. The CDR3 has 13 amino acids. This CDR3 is CASRQGANYGYTF. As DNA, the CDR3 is TGTGCCAGCAGACAGGGGGCTAACTATGGCTACACCTTC.

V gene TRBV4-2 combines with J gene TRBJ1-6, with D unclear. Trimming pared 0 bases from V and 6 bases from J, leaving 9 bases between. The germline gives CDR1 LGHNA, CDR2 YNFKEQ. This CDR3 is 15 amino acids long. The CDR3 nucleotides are TGTGCCAGCAGCCAAGATGGGCAGACTAATTCACCCCTCCACTTT. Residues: CASSQDGQTNSPLHF.

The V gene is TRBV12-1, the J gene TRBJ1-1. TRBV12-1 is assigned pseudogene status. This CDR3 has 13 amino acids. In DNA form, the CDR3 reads TGTGCCAGCAGCTCGGGTATCAGTGCTGAAGCTTTCTTT. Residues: CASSSGISAEAFF.

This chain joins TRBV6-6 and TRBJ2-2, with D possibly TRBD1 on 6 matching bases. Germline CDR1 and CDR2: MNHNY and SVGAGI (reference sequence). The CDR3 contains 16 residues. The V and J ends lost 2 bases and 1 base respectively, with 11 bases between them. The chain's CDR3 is CASSYTETGNTGELFF. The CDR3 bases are TGTGCCAGCAGTTACACCGAGACAGGGAACACCGGGGAGCTGTTTTTT.

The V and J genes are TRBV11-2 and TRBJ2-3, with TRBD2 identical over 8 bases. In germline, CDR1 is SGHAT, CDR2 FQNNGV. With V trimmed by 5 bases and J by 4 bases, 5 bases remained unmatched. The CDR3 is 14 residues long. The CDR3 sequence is CASSLSGASDTQYF. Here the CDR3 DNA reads TGTGCCAGCAGCCTTAGCGGGGCGTCAGATACGCAGTATTTT.

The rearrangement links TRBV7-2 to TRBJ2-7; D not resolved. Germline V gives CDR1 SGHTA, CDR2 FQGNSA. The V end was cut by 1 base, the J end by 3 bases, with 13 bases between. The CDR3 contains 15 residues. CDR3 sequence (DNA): TGTGCCAGCAGCTTAGATCGTCAGCGCGTCTACGAGCAGTACTTC. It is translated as CASSLDRQRVYEQYF.

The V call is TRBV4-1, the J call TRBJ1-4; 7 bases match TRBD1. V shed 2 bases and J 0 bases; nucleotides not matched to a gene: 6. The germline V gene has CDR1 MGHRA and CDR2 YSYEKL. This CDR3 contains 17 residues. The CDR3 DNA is TGCGCCAGCAGCCAACGCAGGGGGGAGACAACTAATGAAAAACTGTTTTTT. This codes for CASSQRRGETTNEKLFF.

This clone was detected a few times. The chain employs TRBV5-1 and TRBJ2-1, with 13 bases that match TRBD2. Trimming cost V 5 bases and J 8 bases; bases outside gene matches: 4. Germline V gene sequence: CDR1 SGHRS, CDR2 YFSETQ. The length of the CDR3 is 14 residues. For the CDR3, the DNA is TGCGCCAGCAGAGGACTAGCGGGAGCAGATGAGCAGTTCTTC. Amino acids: CASRGLAGADEQFF. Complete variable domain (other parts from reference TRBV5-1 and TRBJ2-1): KAGVTQTPRYLIKTRGQQVTLSCSPISGHRSVSWYQQTPGQGLQFLFEYFSETQRNKGNFPGRFSGRQFSNSRSEMNVSTLELGDSALYLCASRGLAGADEQFFGPGTRLTVL.

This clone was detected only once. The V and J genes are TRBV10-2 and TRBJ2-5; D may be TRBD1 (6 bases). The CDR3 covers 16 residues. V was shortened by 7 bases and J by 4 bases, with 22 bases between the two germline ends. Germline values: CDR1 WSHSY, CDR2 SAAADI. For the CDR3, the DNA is TGCGCCAGCACCAAAGGCAGGGGCAGGAGCCCAGAGACCCAGTACTTC. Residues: CASTKGRGRSPETQYF.

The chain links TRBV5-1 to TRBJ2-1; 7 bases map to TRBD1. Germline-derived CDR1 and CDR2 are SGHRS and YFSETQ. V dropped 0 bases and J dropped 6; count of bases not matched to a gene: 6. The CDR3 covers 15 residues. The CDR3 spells CASSLGQGVSNEQFF. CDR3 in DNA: TGCGCCAGCAGCTTGGGACAGGGTGTTAGCAATGAGCAGTTCTTC.

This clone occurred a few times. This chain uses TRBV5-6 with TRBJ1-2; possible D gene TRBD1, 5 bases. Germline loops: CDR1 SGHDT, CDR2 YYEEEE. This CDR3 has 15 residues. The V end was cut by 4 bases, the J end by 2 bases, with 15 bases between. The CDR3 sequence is CASSGRDGLNYGYTF. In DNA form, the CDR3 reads TGTGCCAGCAGCGGACGGGACGGGCTAAACTATGGCTACACCTTC.

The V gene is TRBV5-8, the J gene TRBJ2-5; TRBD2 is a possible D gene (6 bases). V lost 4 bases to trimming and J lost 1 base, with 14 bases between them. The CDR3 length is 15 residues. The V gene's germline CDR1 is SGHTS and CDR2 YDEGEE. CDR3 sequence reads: CASSLQGGLQETQYF. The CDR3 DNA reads TGTGCCAGCAGCCTGCAGGGAGGCCTCCAAGAGACCCAGTACTTC.

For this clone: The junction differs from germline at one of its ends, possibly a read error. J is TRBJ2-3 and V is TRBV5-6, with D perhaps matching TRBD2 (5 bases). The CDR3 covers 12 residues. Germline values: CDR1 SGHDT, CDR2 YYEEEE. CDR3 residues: CASSSGLDTQYF. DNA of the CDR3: TGTGCCAGCAGCTCCGGACTCGATACGCAATATTTT.

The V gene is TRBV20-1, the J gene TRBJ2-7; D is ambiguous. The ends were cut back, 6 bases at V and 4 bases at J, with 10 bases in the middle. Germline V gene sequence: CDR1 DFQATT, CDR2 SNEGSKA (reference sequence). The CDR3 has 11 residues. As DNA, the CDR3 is TGCAGTGCGAGTGGTCCGTACGAGCAGTACTTC. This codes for CSASGPYEQYF.

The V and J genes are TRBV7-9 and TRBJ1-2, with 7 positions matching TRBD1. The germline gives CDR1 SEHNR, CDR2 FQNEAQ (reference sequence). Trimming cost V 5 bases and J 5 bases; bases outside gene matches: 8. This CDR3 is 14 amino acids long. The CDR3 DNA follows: TGTGCCAGCAGCCCTAGGGACAGTTTATATGGCTACACCTTC. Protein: CASSPRDSLYGYTF.

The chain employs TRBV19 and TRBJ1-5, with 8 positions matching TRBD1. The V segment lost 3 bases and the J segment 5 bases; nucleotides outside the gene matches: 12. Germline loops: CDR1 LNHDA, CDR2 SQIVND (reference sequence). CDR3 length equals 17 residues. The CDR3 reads CASSIPRTGQGYQPQHF. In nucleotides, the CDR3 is TGTGCCAGTAGTATCCCTCGGACAGGGCAAGGCTATCAGCCCCAGCATTTT. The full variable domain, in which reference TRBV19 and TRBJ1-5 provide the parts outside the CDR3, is DGGITQSPKYLFRKEGQNVTLSCEQNLNHDAMYWYRQDPGQGLRLIYYSQIVNDFQKGDIAEGYSVSREKKESFPLTVTSAQKNPTAFYLCASSIPRTGQGYQPQHFGDGTRLSIL.

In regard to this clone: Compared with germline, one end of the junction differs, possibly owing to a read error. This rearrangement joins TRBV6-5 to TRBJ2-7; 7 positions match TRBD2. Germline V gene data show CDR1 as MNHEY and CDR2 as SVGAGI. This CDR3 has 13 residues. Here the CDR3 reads CASSYTILGDYHF. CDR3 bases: TGTGCCAGCAGTTACACGATCCTGGGGGACTACCACTTC.

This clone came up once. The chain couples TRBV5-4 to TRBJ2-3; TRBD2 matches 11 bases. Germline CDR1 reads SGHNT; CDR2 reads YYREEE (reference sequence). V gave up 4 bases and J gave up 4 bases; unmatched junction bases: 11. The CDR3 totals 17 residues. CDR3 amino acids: CASSRKGTSGGPDTQYF. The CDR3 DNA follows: TGTGCCAGCAGCCGGAAAGGGACTAGCGGAGGACCAGATACGCAGTATTTT. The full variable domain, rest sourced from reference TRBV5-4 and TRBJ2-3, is ETGVTQSPTHLIKTRGQQVTLRCSSQSGHNTVSWYQQALGQGPQFIFQYYREEENGRGNFPPRFSGLQFPNYSSELNVNALELDDSALYLCASSRKGTSGGPDTQYFGPGTRLTVL.